This T cell receptor beta chain was retrieved from a study of cytomegalovirus exposure and HLA in healthy donors. Trimming took off 0 bases at V and 8 bases at J, with 9 bases between the two ends. There are 13 residues in the CDR3. Looked up from germline, CDR1 is SGDLS and CDR2 is YYNGEE. TCRdb's table, derived via immunoSEQ multiplex PCR, lists solely in-frame clones and lacks some. The table shows about 55,000 clones, with around 90% occurring only once. This sequence originates from a man aged 18 to 29 in good health and CMV-seronegative. The sample was PBMCs. The V and J genes are TRBV9 and TRBJ2-4, with D maybe TRBD1 (5 bases). The CDR3 is CASSVEGLDIQYF. The CDR3 nucleotides read TGTGCCAGCAGCGTAGAGGGGTTGGACATTCAGTACTTC.